This passage covers 11 T cell receptor beta chains from one sample sequenced in a study of blood T cell repertoires in COVID-19. Here immunoSEQ multiplex PCR was the method, and the copy in TCRdb shows in-frame clones only, minus some. The repertoire has some 49,000 clones, roughly 82% of them found once; the top ten carry roughly 2.5%. Material for sequencing was peripheral blood. All receptors derive from a woman aged 60 to 75 with acute or convalescent COVID-19.

This chain uses TRBV30 with TRBJ2-2, with 7 bases identical to TRBD1. This CDR3 has 11 residues. With V trimmed by 5 bases and J by 6 bases, 0 bases remained unmatched. From germline, CDR1 is GTSNPN and CDR2 SVGIG (reference sequence). The CDR3: CAWQGAGELFF. As DNA, the CDR3 is TGTGCCTGGCAGGGGGCCGGGGAGCTGTTTTTT. The full variable domain, in which reference TRBV30 and TRBJ2-2 provide the parts outside the CDR3, is SQTIHQWPATLVQPVGSPLSLECTVEGTSNPNLYWYRQAAGRGLQLLFYSVGIGQISSEVPQNLSASRPQDRQFILSSKKLLLSDSGFYLCAWQGAGELFFGEGSRLTVL.

The rearrangement joins TRBV19 to TRBJ2-1, with 13 bases matching TRBD2. The CDR3 totals 15 residues. CDR1 and CDR2 (germline): LNHDA, SQIVND (reference sequence). V was pared by 1 base and J by 8 bases, with 2 bases of the junction left unmatched. CDR3 sequence: CASSIGGLAGDEQFF. CDR3 DNA sequence: TGTGCCAGTAGTATAGGCGGACTAGCGGGAGATGAGCAGTTCTTC. The complete variable domain, with remaining parts taken from reference TRBV19 and TRBJ2-1, reads DGGITQSPKYLFRKEGQNVTLSCEQNLNHDAMYWYRQDPGQGLRLIYYSQIVNDFQKGDIAEGYSVSREKKESFPLTVTSAQKNPTAFYLCASSIGGLAGDEQFFGPGTRLTVL.

The chain uses TRBV6-5 and TRBJ1-2; D may be TRBD1 (6 bases). Trimming shortened V by 2 bases and J by 5 bases, and 12 bases separated the two germline ends. Germline V lookup: CDR1 MNHEY, CDR2 SVGAGI. The length of the CDR3 is 14 residues. DNA of the CDR3: TGTGCCAGCAGTTACGTGACAGGAGATTATGGCTACACCTTC. It encodes CASSYVTGDYGYTF.

The chain combines TRBV10-2 with TRBJ1-4, with 9 bases aligning to TRBD1. The V gene's germline CDR1 is WSHSY and CDR2 SAAADI. CDR3 size: 16 residues. Trimming removed 9 bases from V and 0 bases from J; junction bases left unmatched: 8. CDR3: CASSTGGRATNEKLFF. DNA for the CDR3: TGCGCCAGTTCTACAGGGGGCCGGGCAACTAATGAAAAACTGTTTTTT.

The chain is built from TRBV18 and TRBJ2-2; D is perhaps TRBD1 (5 bases). The CDR3 runs 15 residues. Germline CDR1 is KGHSH and CDR2 is LQKENI. The V and J ends lost 0 bases and 4 bases respectively, with 9 bases between them. Here the CDR3 DNA reads TGTGCCAGCTCACCACCAGGGGCGCGCACCGGGGAGCTGTTTTTT. It yields the protein CASSPPGARTGELFF.

The chain couples TRBV7-3 to TRBJ2-1; TRBD2 matches 8 bases. With V trimmed by 0 bases and J by 3 bases, 4 bases remained unmatched. The V gene's germline CDR1 is SGHTA and CDR2 FQGTGA. This CDR3 region has 16 residues. CDR3 sequence: CASSLTPAGVYNEQFF. For the CDR3, the DNA is TGTGCCAGCAGCTTAACCCCAGCGGGAGTCTACAATGAGCAGTTCTTC. The full variable domain, rest sourced from reference TRBV7-3 and TRBJ2-1, is GAGVSQTPSNKVTEKGKYVELRCDPISGHTALYWYRQSLGQGPEFLIYFQGTGAADDSGLPNDRFFAVRPEGSVSTLKIQRTERGDSAVYLCASSLTPAGVYNEQFFGPGTRLTVL.

The rearrangement uses TRBV19 and TRBJ1-2; D unresolved. This CDR3 is built from 13 residues. Trimming removed 9 bases at V and 5 bases at J, with 16 bases between. Germline CDR1 is LNHDA and CDR2 is SQIVND (reference sequence). The CDR3 region has the DNA TGTGCCAGACGGAAGAATGGAGGGTATGGCTACACCTTC. Translation gives CARRKNGGYGYTF.

The CDR3 sequence is CASSDGQIRKLNTEAFF. For the CDR3, the DNA is TGCGCCAGCAGCGACGGACAGATACGAAAACTTAACACTGAAGCTTTCTTT. The V and J genes are TRBV5-1 and TRBJ1-1, with D possibly being TRBD1 (6 bases). The length of the CDR3 is 17 residues. Germline V gene sequence: CDR1 SGHRS, CDR2 YFSETQ. The V end lost 4 bases, the J end lost 2 bases, and 21 bases lay between the germline ends.

The chain combines TRBV29-1 with TRBJ1-2; the D gene is possibly TRBD1 (5 bases). Germline V gene sequence: CDR1 SQVTM, CDR2 ANQGSEA. V was shortened by 3 bases and J by 5 bases, with 16 bases between the two germline ends. The CDR3 extends over 14 amino acids. The DNA for the CDR3 is TGCAGCGTTGAGAGGCAGGGCCAGTCATATGGCTACACCTTC. It codes for CSVERQGQSYGYTF. Looking up the rest from reference TRBV29-1 and TRBJ1-2 gives the full variable domain: SAVISQKPSRDICQRGTSLTIQCQVDSQVTMMFWYRQQPGQSLTLIATANQGSEATYESGFVIDKFPISRPNLTFSTLTVSNMSPEDSSIYLCSVERQGQSYGYTFGSGTRLTVV.

The V call is TRBV7-2, the J call TRBJ1-1; D not certain. The CDR3 runs 14 residues. Trimming stripped 5 bases from V and 2 bases from J, with 12 bases between. Looked up from germline, CDR1 is SGHTA and CDR2 is FQGNSA. The CDR3 region has the DNA TGTGCCAGCAGCCAAGAGAGCCGAAACACTGAAGCTTTCTTT. This translates into CASSQESRNTEAFF. Variable domain in full (rest from reference TRBV7-2 and TRBJ1-1): GAGVSQSPSNKVTEKGKDVELRCDPISGHTALYWYRQSLGQGLEFLIYFQGNSAPDKSGLPSDRFSAERTGGSVSTLTIQRTQQEDSAVYLCASSQESRNTEAFFGQGTRLTVV.

V and J are TRBV6-2 or TRBV6-3 and TRBJ2-7; no firm D call. Trimming removed 6 bases from V and 7 bases from J, with 13 bases in between. Per the germline V gene, CDR1 is MNHEY and CDR2 is SVGEGT. The CDR3 spans 12 residues. The CDR3 region is CASSTQRLEQYF. The DNA of the CDR3 is TGTGCCAGCAGCACCCAAAGACTGGAGCAGTACTTC.